The 29 T cell receptor beta chains below were found in one sample sequenced in a study of blood T cell repertoires in COVID-19. TCRdb keeps only in-frame clones here, not all; method: immunoSEQ multiplex PCR. The data contain 150,000 to 200,000 clones, 87% of them singletons. The sequencing input was peripheral blood. The receptor source for this set is a man in his forties with active or convalescent COVID-19.

The chain carries TRBV11-3 and TRBJ2-3, with 7 bases identical to TRBD1. The V segment lost 3 bases and the J segment 1 base; nucleotides outside the gene matches: 4. Germline lookup yields CDR1 SGHNT and CDR2 YENEEA. The CDR3 length is 15 residues. The CDR3 DNA sequence: TGTGCCAGCAGCTTTCGACAGGGTGGCACAGATACGCAGTATTTT. The encoded protein is CASSFRQGGTDTQYF.

The rearrangement uses TRBV30 and TRBJ1-5; TRBD1 is a possible D gene (5 bases). V was shortened by 1 base and J by 10 bases, with 14 bases between the two germline ends. Germline CDR1 is GTSNPN and CDR2 is SVGIG (reference sequence). The CDR3 consists of 13 residues. Here the CDR3 DNA reads TGTGCCTGGAGTGGAGGAGGGGAGAGTCCCCAGCATTTT. It codes for CAWSGGGESPQHF.

The J gene is TRBJ1-6, the V gene TRBV6-5; 9 nucleotides match TRBD1. Trimming removed 6 bases from V and 5 bases from J; junction bases left unmatched: 5. The germline V gene has CDR1 MNHEY and CDR2 SVGAGI. The CDR3 is made up of 15 amino acids. CDR3 protein: CASSSTGGNNSPLHF. CDR3 DNA: TGTGCCAGCAGCTCCACAGGGGGCAATAATTCACCCCTCCACTTT.

This chain connects TRBV28 to TRBJ1-4; weak D call: TRBD1 (5 bases). With 6 bases removed from V and 8 bases from J, the gap between germline ends came to 13 bases. Per the germline V gene, CDR1 is MDHEN and CDR2 is SYDVKM. This CDR3 region has 13 residues. CDR3 residues: CASRLGVPEKLFF. The CDR3, as DNA: TGTGCCAGCAGGCTAGGGGTCCCCGAAAAACTGTTTTTT. The full variable domain, in which reference TRBV28 and TRBJ1-4 provide the parts outside the CDR3, is DVKVTQSSRYLVKRTGEKVFLECVQDMDHENMFWYRQDPGLGLRLIYFSYDVKMKEKGDIPEGYSVSREKKERFSLILESASTNQTSMYLCASRLGVPEKLFFGSGTQLSVL.

In its sample, this clone was seen once. The rearrangement uses TRBV15 and TRBJ2-1, with 12 bases fitting TRBD2. CDR1 is LNHNV, CDR2 YYDKDF, per germline (reference sequence). The length of the CDR3 is 13 residues. V was pared by 3 bases and J by 15 bases, with 6 bases of the junction left unmatched. CDR3 sequence (DNA): TGTGCCACCAGCAGGACTAGCGGGGGAGTCCGGTTCTTC. The encoded protein is CATSRTSGGVRFF.

The chain recombines TRBV7-2 with TRBJ2-2, with 8 bases that match TRBD2. Trimming at V came to 5 bases and at J to 4 bases, leaving 9 bases not matched to a gene. The CDR3 loop spans 16 amino acids. Germline V gives CDR1 SGHTA, CDR2 FQGNSA. CDR3 sequence (DNA): TGTGCCAGCAGCCTCAACGGGGGGGGAATCACCGGGGAGCTGTTTTTT. The encoded protein is CASSLNGGGITGELFF.

This rearrangement joins TRBV6-2 or TRBV6-3 to TRBJ1-4; TRBD1 is a possible D gene (6 bases). The CDR3 contains 15 residues. CDR1 is MNHEY and CDR2 is SVGEGT in the germline V gene. V lost 6 bases, J lost 0 bases, and 11 bases lay in between. CDR3 sequence (DNA): TGTGCCAGCAGCAGGACAGACGCAACTAATGAAAAACTGTTTTTT. Translation: CASSRTDATNEKLFF.

The rearrangement uses TRBV7-9 and TRBJ2-7; 10 bases agree with TRBD2. The germline gives CDR1 SEHNR, CDR2 FQNEAQ (reference sequence). The CDR3 covers 15 residues. Germline trimming cut 3 bases from V and 0 bases from J; bases unmatched to any gene: 2. The CDR3 nucleotides read TGTGCCAGCAGCTTTAGCGGGGGGAACTCCTACGAGCAGTACTTC. This codes for CASSFSGGNSYEQYF.

The V and J genes are TRBV28 and TRBJ1-4; D possibly corresponds to TRBD1 (5 bases). Per the germline V gene, CDR1 is MDHEN and CDR2 is SYDVKM. This CDR3 comprises 17 residues. Trimming took off 3 bases at V and 5 bases at J, with 19 bases between the two ends. The CDR3 here is CASSLPTSGVRNEKLFF. The CDR3 nucleotides are TGTGCCAGCAGTTTGCCCACCTCGGGGGTTAGGAATGAAAAACTGTTTTTT.

This clone was found once. The genes are TRBV11-3 and TRBJ2-7, with 10 bases fitting TRBD1. The germline gives CDR1 SGHNT, CDR2 YENEEA. With V trimmed by 6 bases and J by 6 bases, 8 bases remained unmatched. The CDR3 runs to 14 residues. CDR3 sequence reads: CASSRDRGPGEQYF. The CDR3, as DNA: TGTGCCAGCAGTAGGGACAGGGGACCTGGCGAGCAGTACTTC.

This chain uses TRBV3-1 (or the pseudogene TRBV3-2) with TRBJ1-4; TRBD1 might be the D (5 bases). Trimming stripped 3 bases from V and 7 bases from J, with 12 bases between. CDR3 length: 14 amino acids. Germline V gene data show CDR1 as LGHDT and CDR2 as YNNKEL (reference sequence). The DNA of the CDR3 is TGTGCCAGCAGCCAGAGACGACAGCTTGAAAAACTGTTTTTT. Translated: CASSQRRQLEKLFF.

The J gene is TRBJ1-1, the V gene TRBV6-2 or TRBV6-3; unclear D gene. Germline V lookup: CDR1 MNHEY, CDR2 SVGEGT. The CDR3 loop spans 15 amino acids. With 0 bases removed from V and 10 bases from J, the gap between germline ends came to 18 bases. The CDR3, as DNA: TGTGCCAGCAGTTACTCGATGTTAGCCCCGGAAGGAGCTTTCTTT. Protein sequence: CASSYSMLAPEGAFF.

The J gene is TRBJ1-2, the V gene TRBV7-8, with 7 bases matching TRBD1. V was clipped by 5 bases and J by 5 bases; unmatched bases: 11. CDR3 size: 15 residues. Germline V gene sequence: CDR1 SGHVS, CDR2 FQNEAQ. The CDR3 nucleotides are TGTGCCAGCAGCCCCCCCGACCGGACAGGTTATGGCTACACCTTC. This translates into CASSPPDRTGYGYTF.

This sequence joins TRBV4-2 and TRBJ2-6; perhaps TRBD1 as D (6 bases). The V end lost 1 base, the J end lost 0 bases, and 13 bases lay between the germline ends. There are 18 residues in the CDR3. Germline-derived CDR1 and CDR2 are LGHNA and YNFKEQ. The CDR3 DNA is TGTGCCAGCAGCCAAGTTAGGACAGCGCTCTCTGGGGCCAACGTCCTGACTTTC. This translates into CASSQVRTALSGANVLTF.

The V gene is TRBV6-5, the J gene TRBJ1-1; D call uncertain. CDR3 length: 14 residues. Germline assignment: CDR1 MNHEY and CDR2 SVGAGI. Deletions cut 4 bases from V and 1 base from J, with 10 bases between. CDR3 protein: CASSLRKKNTEAFF. The CDR3 nucleotides are TGTGCCAGCAGTTTGAGGAAGAAGAACACTGAAGCTTTCTTT.

The V and J genes are TRBV7-9 and TRBJ2-7; the D gene is possibly TRBD2 (5 bases). The CDR3 extends over 14 amino acids. Germline CDR1 and CDR2: SEHNR and FQNEAQ (reference sequence). Trimming took 1 base from V and 2 from J, leaving 9 bases between them. CDR3: CASSLGTGAYEQYF. The DNA for the CDR3 is TGTGCCAGCAGCTTAGGGACTGGCGCCTACGAGCAGTACTTC.

V usage is TRBV25-1 and J usage is TRBJ1-1, with 9 bases fitting TRBD1. The trim removed 4 bases at V and 5 bases at J, leaving 8 bases unmatched. Germline lookup yields CDR1 MGHDK and CDR2 SYGVNS. The CDR3 runs to 15 residues. The CDR3 DNA sequence: TGTGCCAGCAGTGTTACAGGGGGCGCGTGGACTGAAGCTTTCTTT. Its protein is CASSVTGGAWTEAFF.

J is TRBJ2-7 and V is TRBV5-1; 9 positions match TRBD1. V dropped 4 bases and J dropped 6; count of bases not matched to a gene: 11. Per germline, CDR1 SGHRS and CDR2 YFSETQ. The CDR3 totals 15 residues. The CDR3 DNA reads as TGCGCCAGCAGCCAAACCTACGGGACAGGGTCCGAGCAGTACTTC. This gives the protein CASSQTYGTGSEQYF.

This chain links TRBV9 with TRBJ2-1, with TRBD2 matching 12 bases. V lost 4 bases and J lost 8; bases outside the gene matches: 7. The CDR3 is 15 amino acids. CDR1 is SGDLS and CDR2 is YYNGEE in the germline V gene. The CDR3, as DNA: TGTGCCAGCAGCATCTCTAGCGGGGGGGTTCATGAGCAGTTCTTC. Translating it yields CASSISSGGVHEQFF. Variable domain in full (rest from reference TRBV9 and TRBJ2-1): DSGVTQTPKHLITATGQRVTLRCSPRSGDLSVYWYQQSLDQGLQFLIQYYNGEERAKGNILERFSAQQFPDLHSELNLSSLELGDSALYFCASSISSGGVHEQFFGPGTRLTVL.

The chain links TRBV3-1 (or the pseudogene TRBV3-2) to TRBJ1-5; no clear D. Germline loops: CDR1 LGHDT, CDR2 YNNKEL (reference sequence). V shed 2 bases and J shed 2 bases, with 16 bases lying between them. The length of the CDR3 is 17 residues. The CDR3 bases are TGTGCCAGCAGCCAATTGCCAACTAGTGTGGGCAATCAGCCCCAGCATTTT. Protein: CASSQLPTSVGNQPQHF.

The rearrangement links TRBV4-1 to TRBJ1-5, with TRBD1 matching over 7 bases. Trimming at V came to 0 bases and at J to 6 bases, leaving 8 bases not matched to a gene. Germline CDR1 and CDR2: MGHRA and YSYEKL. The CDR3 consists of 16 residues. CDR3 protein: CASSQEPAGGGQPQHF. The DNA of the CDR3 is TGCGCCAGCAGCCAAGAACCGGCAGGGGGTGGTCAGCCCCAGCATTTT.

J is TRBJ1-2 and V is TRBV16, with D perhaps TRBD1 (6 bases). The CDR3 is 13 residues long. Germline V gene sequence: CDR1 KGHSY, CDR2 FQNENV. V was shortened by 6 bases and J by 4 bases, with 12 bases between the two germline ends. CDR3 in amino acids: CASRPGQSYGYTF. CDR3 DNA: TGTGCCAGCAGACCCGGACAGAGCTATGGCTACACCTTC. The entire variable domain, with the rest obtained from reference TRBV16 and TRBJ1-2, is as follows: GEEVAQTPKHLVRGEGQKAKLYCAPIKGHSYVFWYQQVLKNEFKFLISFQNENVFDETGMPKERFSAKCLPNSPCSLEIQATKLEDSAVYFCASRPGQSYGYTFGSGTRLTVV.

This chain links TRBV11-2 with TRBJ2-7, with 9 bases aligning to TRBD1. The CDR3 contains 18 residues. The V segment lost 6 bases and the J segment 6 bases; nucleotides outside the gene matches: 21. Per germline, CDR1 SGHAT and CDR2 FQNNGV. This CDR3 reads CASRLLPGQGSTAPEQYF. DNA of the CDR3: TGTGCCAGCAGACTACTCCCGGGACAGGGATCGACCGCTCCCGAGCAGTACTTC.

The chain uses TRBV27 and TRBJ1-1; D is ambiguous. The V and J ends lost 6 bases and 0 bases respectively, with 17 bases between them. Germline values: CDR1 MNHEY, CDR2 SMNVEV (reference sequence). The CDR3 runs 16 residues. The CDR3 reads CASRSRVGSLNTEAFF. The CDR3 DNA is TGTGCCAGCAGGAGTAGGGTGGGGAGCCTGAACACTGAAGCTTTCTTT.

The chain employs TRBV4-1 and TRBJ2-5, with D maybe TRBD1 (6 bases). CDR3 length: 15 amino acids. V was shortened by 4 bases and J by 4 bases, with 16 bases between the two germline ends. Germline V gene data show CDR1 as MGHRA and CDR2 as YSYEKL. Written as DNA, the CDR3 is TGCGCCAGCAGCCCTGCAGGGGCAGTCGGAGAGACCCAGTACTTC. The encoded protein is CASSPAGAVGETQYF.

The chain recombines TRBV7-9 with TRBJ1-2; D unclear. The V gene's germline CDR1 is SEHNR and CDR2 FQNEAQ (reference sequence). V lost 3 bases, J lost 4 bases, and 6 bases lay in between. The CDR3 extends over 12 amino acids. The CDR3 bases are TGTGCCAGCAGCTTGGACTCCTATGGCTACACCTTC. It specifies CASSLDSYGYTF.

The CDR3 is CAWEGHGNTEAFF. CDR3 nucleotides: TGTGCCTGGGAGGGACACGGCAACACTGAAGCTTTCTTT. The V call is TRBV30, the J call TRBJ1-1; a weak D match, TRBD1 (6 bases). The germline V gene has CDR1 GTSNPN and CDR2 SVGIG (reference sequence). V lost 5 bases to trimming and J lost 2 bases, with 12 bases between them. This CDR3 region has 13 residues.

The chain combines TRBV5-5 with TRBJ1-5; TRBD1 might be the D (6 bases). Trimming took off 0 bases at V and 5 bases at J, with 12 bases between the two ends. In germline, CDR1 is SGHKS, CDR2 YYEKEE (reference sequence). The CDR3 is 15 residues long. The CDR3 region has the DNA TGTGCCAGCAGCTTGGGGCAGGGGATCGATCAGCCCCAGCATTTT. Encoded protein: CASSLGQGIDQPQHF. Full variable domain (rest looked up from reference TRBV5-5 and TRBJ1-5): DAGVTQSPTHLIKTRGQQVTLRCSPISGHKSVSWYQQVLGQGPQFIFQYYEKEERGRGNFPDRFSARQFPNYSSELNVNALLLGDSALYLCASSLGQGIDQPQHFGDGTRLSIL.

This clone was detected a few times. The chain couples TRBV4-1 to TRBJ2-2, with 10 positions matching TRBD2. The CDR3 has 15 amino acids. J was trimmed by 11 bases and V by 3 bases; bases with no gene match: 9. Germline assignment: CDR1 MGHRA and CDR2 YSYEKL. The CDR3 nucleotides read TGCGCCAGCAGCCAGCTTACTAGCGGGGCTTATGAGCTGTTTTTT. Translated: CASSQLTSGAYELFF.